These 2 T cell receptor beta chains came from one sample sequenced in a study of blood T cell repertoires in COVID-19 (dated by TCRdb to 2020 to 2022). The receptor library was made with the immunoSEQ multiplex PCR assay. TCRdb retrieved this table from immuneACCESS and kept in-frame rearrangements only. Not all clones are present; in checked studies, unresolved V genes account for under half, and no reason is known for the remainder. Within this sample are about 270,000 clones, with 85% to 90% of them counted one time only. Of the sample, under 2.5% falls within the top ten clones. Sequenced input: PBMCs or T cells enriched from blood (not recorded which). These receptors all come from a woman aged 18-29 years who had recovered from COVID-19.

The V and J genes are TRBV15 and TRBJ1-3; perhaps TRBD1 as D (5 bases). V was pared by 0 bases and J by 1 base, with 7 bases between. CDR3 size: 15 residues. Germline V gene sequence: CDR1 LNHNV, CDR2 YYDKDF (reference sequence). The CDR3, as DNA: TGTGCCACCAGCAGAGACCGACAGTCTGGAAACACCATATATTTT. Its protein product is CATSRDRQSGNTIYF.

The gene calls are TRBV10-2 and TRBJ1-6; D may be TRBD1 (5 bases). The V and J ends lost 6 bases and 6 bases respectively, with 18 bases between them. CDR1 and CDR2 (germline): WSHSY, SAAADI. This CDR3 region has 16 residues. In DNA, the CDR3 is TGCGCCAGCAGGGTGGCAGGGCTTATCTCTAATTCACCCCTCCACTTT. This encodes CASRVAGLISNSPLHF.